These 24 T cell receptor beta chains share one sample of origin, sequenced in a study of blood T cell repertoires in COVID-19. Assay: immunoSEQ multiplex PCR; the TCRdb copy retains only in-frame clones and omits some. Of about 150,000 clones in the sample, 85% to 90% were seen once. The sample consisted of peripheral blood. Source of these receptors: a woman aged 60 to 75 with active COVID-19.

The V and J genes are TRBV20-1 and TRBJ2-7; D possibly corresponds to TRBD2 (6 bases). Trimming took 6 bases from V and 5 from J, leaving 11 bases between them. The CDR3 is 11 residues long. The V gene's germline CDR1 is DFQATT and CDR2 SNEGSKA (reference sequence). This CDR3 reads CSAVGLNEQYF. DNA of the CDR3: TGCAGTGCCGTGGGACTTAACGAGCAGTACTTC.

V gene TRBV5-4 combines with J gene TRBJ2-3; 7 bases match TRBD2. CDR3 length equals 16 residues. V trimming: 2 bases; J trimming: 2 bases; junction bases outside the gene matches: 8. Germline lookup yields CDR1 SGHNT and CDR2 YYREEE (reference sequence). Here the CDR3 DNA reads TGTGCCAGCAGCTTTGGGGGGAGGGGCCCCACAGATACGCAGTATTTT. It specifies CASSFGGRGPTDTQYF.

CDR3 DNA: TGCGCCAGCAGTGAGTCGCAGGGGGTCCGTTATCAGCCCCAGCATTTT. Translating gives CASSESQGVRYQPQHF. This chain connects TRBV10-1 to TRBJ1-5, with TRBD1 identical over 7 bases. The germline gives CDR1 WNHNN, CDR2 SYGVQD (reference sequence). This CDR3 spans 16 amino acids. V lost 0 bases and J lost 5; bases outside the gene matches: 7.

This chain joins TRBV5-1 and TRBJ1-6; D call uncertain. The germline gives CDR1 SGHRS, CDR2 YFSETQ. V was shortened by 1 base and J by 5 bases, with 13 bases between the two germline ends. The CDR3 is made up of 16 amino acids. The CDR3 coding sequence is TGCGCCAGCAGCTTGAGTTCCAGTCCAGATAATTCACCCCTCCACTTT. Amino acid sequence: CASSLSSSPDNSPLHF. The full variable domain, rest sourced from reference TRBV5-1 and TRBJ1-6, is KAGVTQTPRYLIKTRGQQVTLSCSPISGHRSVSWYQQTPGQGLQFLFEYFSETQRNKGNFPGRFSGRQFSNSRSEMNVSTLELGDSALYLCASSLSSSPDNSPLHFGNGTRLTVT.

The sample holds a few counts of this clone. The chain carries TRBV7-2 and TRBJ2-4; D is unclear. Germline lookup yields CDR1 SGHTA and CDR2 FQGNSA. The CDR3 is 12 residues long. The V end lost 5 bases, the J end lost 9 bases, and 11 bases lay between the germline ends. CDR3 in amino acids: CASSPSSGIQYF. CDR3 bases: TGTGCCAGCAGCCCCTCTTCGGGCATTCAGTACTTC. Looking up the rest from reference TRBV7-2 and TRBJ2-4 gives the full variable domain: GAGVSQSPSNKVTEKGKDVELRCDPISGHTALYWYRQSLGQGLEFLIYFQGNSAPDKSGLPSDRFSAERTGGSVSTLTIQRTQQEDSAVYLCASSPSSGIQYFGAGTRLSVL.

The chain carries TRBV10-3 and TRBJ2-1, with 8 bases lining up with TRBD2. There are 16 residues in the CDR3. With V trimmed by 3 bases and J by 5 bases, 9 bases remained unmatched. Germline V gives CDR1 ENHRY, CDR2 SYGVKD. The CDR3 DNA follows: TGTGCCATCAGTGAAGTCCCGGGACTAGAGGACAATGAGCAGTTCTTC. Protein sequence: CAISEVPGLEDNEQFF.

This clone occurred once. The CDR3 region has the DNA TGTGCCAGCAGCCCCCAGGCCCGGACAGGAATTAATTCACCCCTCCACTTT. Its protein is CASSPQARTGINSPLHF. The chain has TRBV7-9 and TRBJ1-6; 7 bases agree with TRBD1. V lost 5 bases, J lost 6 bases, and 13 bases stayed unmatched. The germline CDR1 and CDR2 sequences are SEHNR and FQNEAQ (reference sequence). The CDR3 consists of 17 residues.

V and J are TRBV3-1 (or the pseudogene TRBV3-2) and TRBJ2-5; the D gene is possibly TRBD2 (5 bases). The CDR3 contains 15 residues. V was cut by 0 bases and J by 9 bases, with 17 bases left in between. Germline V gives CDR1 LGHDT, CDR2 YNNKEL (reference sequence). The CDR3 loop reads CASSQDRNTGRAQYF. CDR3 coding DNA: TGTGCCAGCAGCCAAGATCGGAACACGGGAAGGGCCCAGTACTTC.

The gene calls are TRBV3-1 (or the pseudogene TRBV3-2) and TRBJ2-3, with 12 bases matching TRBD2. Germline CDR1 reads LGHDT; CDR2 reads YNNKEL (reference sequence). The trim removed 6 bases at V and 2 bases at J, leaving 3 bases unmatched. This CDR3 is 15 amino acids long. The CDR3 spells CASSGLAGTTDTQYF. The DNA for the CDR3 is TGTGCCAGCAGTGGACTAGCGGGAACCACAGATACGCAGTATTTT.

The genes are TRBV12-3 or TRBV12-4 and TRBJ1-2; D not certain. V was shortened by 2 bases and J by 8 bases, with 12 bases between the two germline ends. This CDR3 is 13 amino acids long. The CDR3 bases are TGTGCCAGCAGTTTACCCCCCAAGACAGGCTACACCTTC. Translation gives CASSLPPKTGYTF.

V usage is TRBV7-2 and J usage is TRBJ2-3, with 11 bases lining up with TRBD1. Unmatched junction bases numbered 11, after V lost 4 bases and J lost 8 bases. The CDR3 is 16 amino acids. Germline CDR1 reads SGHTA; CDR2 reads FQGNSA. CDR3 DNA sequence: TGTGCCAGCAGCTCCCTCGGCGGGACAGGGGGACGTACGCAGTATTTT. Translation: CASSSLGGTGGRTQYF.

A few counts support this clone. The chain links TRBV19 to TRBJ2-7; no firm D call. Germline V lookup: CDR1 LNHDA, CDR2 SQIVND (reference sequence). Trimming shortened V by 3 bases and J by 2 bases, and 17 bases separated the two germline ends. The CDR3 is 16 residues long. CDR3 residues: CASSIYLRPPTYEQYF. In DNA form, the CDR3 reads TGTGCCAGTAGTATCTACCTCAGGCCTCCTACCTACGAGCAGTACTTC.

The chain has TRBV11-2 and TRBJ1-6; TRBD1 is a possible D gene (5 bases). The CDR3 extends over 14 amino acids. The ends were cut back, 6 bases at V and 7 bases at J, with 13 bases in the middle. From germline, CDR1 is SGHAT and CDR2 FQNNGV. The CDR3 region is CASRSQGRNSPLHF. The CDR3 DNA reads as TGTGCCAGCAGATCTCAGGGAAGGAATTCACCCCTCCACTTT.

The gene calls are TRBV3-1 (or the pseudogene TRBV3-2) and TRBJ1-6, with a possible D match to TRBD1 (5 bases). The CDR3 sequence is 18 residues long. Looked up from germline, CDR1 is LGHDT and CDR2 is YNNKEL (reference sequence). The V and J ends lost 3 bases and 4 bases respectively, with 19 bases between them. In DNA, the CDR3 is TGTGCCAGCAGCCAGGATCGTCTCTGTGGGGCTTATAATTCACCCCTCCACTTT. This translates into CASSQDRLCGAYNSPLHF.

This chain links TRBV24-1 with TRBJ2-5, with 7 bases that match TRBD1. The germline CDR1 and CDR2 sequences are KGHDR and SFDVKD. Trimming removed 4 bases from V and 7 bases from J; junction bases left unmatched: 8. There are 14 residues in the CDR3. DNA of the CDR3: TGTGCCACCAGTGACCCGGACAGGCCAGGGACCCAGTACTTC. Translated: CATSDPDRPGTQYF.

This clone was seen a single time. The J gene is TRBJ2-1, the V gene TRBV4-1; 7 bases are a match to TRBD2. This CDR3 is 15 amino acids long. Trimming cost V 4 bases and J 5 bases; bases outside gene matches: 8. Germline CDR1 is MGHRA and CDR2 is YSYEKL. This CDR3 is CASSRREQGNNEQFF. CDR3 sequence (DNA): TGCGCCAGCAGCCGGCGGGAGCAAGGTAACAATGAGCAGTTCTTC.

The count of this clone is one. The rearrangement joins TRBV9 to TRBJ1-2, with 8 bases aligning to TRBD1. This CDR3 has 12 residues. From germline, CDR1 is SGDLS and CDR2 YYNGEE. The trim removed 7 bases at V and 8 bases at J, leaving 7 bases unmatched. CDR3 region: CASSLDRGGYTF. As DNA, the CDR3 is TGTGCCAGCTCGCTCGACAGGGGCGGCTACACCTTC.

CDR3 DNA: TGTGCCAGCAGATTAACTAGCGGAACAACCGGGGAGCTGTTTTTT. It yields the protein CASRLTSGTTGELFF. V and J are TRBV5-5 and TRBJ2-2, with 8 bases matching TRBD2. Germline V gives CDR1 SGHKS, CDR2 YYEKEE (reference sequence). V dropped 5 bases and J dropped 5; count of bases not matched to a gene: 8. This CDR3 has 15 amino acids. Using reference TRBV5-5 and TRBJ2-2 for the parts outside the CDR3, the full variable domain is DAGVTQSPTHLIKTRGQQVTLRCSPISGHKSVSWYQQVLGQGPQFIFQYYEKEERGRGNFPDRFSARQFPNYSSELNVNALLLGDSALYLCASRLTSGTTGELFFGEGSRLTVL.

The chain uses TRBV7-9 and TRBJ2-1; TRBD2 matches at 9 bases. CDR3 size: 17 residues. Germline V gives CDR1 SEHNR, CDR2 FQNEAQ (reference sequence). Trimming removed 0 bases from V and 15 bases from J; junction bases left unmatched: 18. The CDR3 DNA reads TGTGCCAGCAGCTTAGCGGGCGGGACTAGCAGGGCTACTAGTCTGTTCTTC. It specifies CASSLAGGTSRATSLFF.

The chain has TRBV27 and TRBJ2-1; 11 bases align to TRBD1. Germline V lookup: CDR1 MNHEY, CDR2 SMNVEV (reference sequence). This CDR3 has 15 amino acids. The V gene end was trimmed by 2 bases and the J gene end by 8 bases; junction bases not matched to a gene: 5. CDR3 amino acids: CASSLGWTGGYEQFF. The CDR3 DNA sequence: TGTGCCAGCAGTTTAGGTTGGACAGGGGGCTATGAGCAGTTCTTC.

The genes are TRBV20-1 and TRBJ2-7; a possible D gene is TRBD2 (6 bases). The CDR3 sequence is 14 residues long. Germline loops: CDR1 DFQATT, CDR2 SNEGSKA (reference sequence). The ends were cut back, 3 bases at V and 4 bases at J, with 16 bases in the middle. CDR3 loop: CSASIGGSSYEQYF. The CDR3 DNA is TGCAGTGCTAGTATAGGAGGGAGTAGTTACGAGCAGTACTTC.

The chain recombines TRBV5-1 with TRBJ2-1; TRBD2 matches at 9 bases. Germline V gives CDR1 SGHRS, CDR2 YFSETQ. V dropped 0 bases and J dropped 8; count of bases not matched to a gene: 9. The CDR3 is 16 residues long. The CDR3 bases are TGCGCCAGCAGCTTGGCTCCGGCTAGCGGGACCGATGAGCAGTTCTTC. This codes for CASSLAPASGTDEQFF.

The chain recombines TRBV27 with TRBJ2-7, with 7 bases aligning to TRBD2. The V gene's germline CDR1 is MNHEY and CDR2 SMNVEV (reference sequence). Trimming at V came to 1 base and at J to 4 bases, leaving 7 bases not matched to a gene. This CDR3 has 15 residues. CDR3 coding DNA: TGTGCCAGCAGTTTATTCCCCCAGGGAGGGTACGAGCAGTACTTC. Translating it yields CASSLFPQGGYEQYF.

This chain joins TRBV28 and TRBJ1-2; 7 nucleotides agree with TRBD1. There are 13 residues in the CDR3. The trim removed 4 bases at V and 8 bases at J, leaving 7 bases unmatched. CDR1 and CDR2 from the germline V gene are MDHEN and SYDVKM. The CDR3 nucleotides read TGTGCCAGCAGTTCGACAGGGCAGGGAGGCTACACCTTC. Protein sequence: CASSSTGQGGYTF.